This T cell receptor beta chain was found in a study of CD8+ T cells in alopecia areata. About the study: Treated patients received oral tofacitinib, 5 to 10 mg twice daily.

The sequencing template was cDNA reverse transcribed from extracted RNA. Profiled with immunoSEQ multiplex PCR; TCRdb holds only in-frame clones, not every one. The sample has over 95,000 clones, around three fifths seen once; the top ten hold approximately 3.6%. Treatment described: oral pan-JAK inhibitor, 5-10 mg twice daily. Alopecia areata patients provided lesional scalp punch biopsies and peripheral blood, both collected for the study. Whole-study results and caveats: Many expanded lesional clones persisted during tofacitinib (in both scalp and blood). Alopecia totalis/universalis scalp especially showed more expanded CD8+ clones than normal scalp.

A note on this clone: The antigen remains undetermined.

This TCR derives from a human donor with alopecia areata. The sequences come from CD4+ T cells sorted from blood, collected at week 24, from a patient treated with tofacitinib.

CDR3 in amino acids: CASSNQAGSTDTQYF. The CDR3 DNA reads TGTGCCAGCAGCAATCAAGCGGGGAGCACAGATACGCAGTATTTT. The chain combines TRBV7-9 with TRBJ2-3; 7 nucleotides agree with TRBD2. Trimming cost V 5 bases and J 0 bases; bases outside gene matches: 5. Germline V gene lookup returns CDR1 SEHNR and CDR2 FQNEAQ (reference sequence). The CDR3 covers 15 residues.